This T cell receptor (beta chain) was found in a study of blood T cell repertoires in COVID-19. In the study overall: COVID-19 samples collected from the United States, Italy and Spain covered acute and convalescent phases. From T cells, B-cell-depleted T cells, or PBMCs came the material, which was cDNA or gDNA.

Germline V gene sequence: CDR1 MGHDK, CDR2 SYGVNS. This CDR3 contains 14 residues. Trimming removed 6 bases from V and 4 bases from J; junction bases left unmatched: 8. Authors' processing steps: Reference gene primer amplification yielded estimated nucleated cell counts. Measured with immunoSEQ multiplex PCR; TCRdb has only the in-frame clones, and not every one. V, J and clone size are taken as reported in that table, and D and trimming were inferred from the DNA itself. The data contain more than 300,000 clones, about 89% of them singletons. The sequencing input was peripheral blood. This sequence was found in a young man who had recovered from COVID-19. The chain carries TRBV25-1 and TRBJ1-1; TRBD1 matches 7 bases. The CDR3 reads CASRAQTGITEAFF. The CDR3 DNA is TGTGCCAGCAGGGCGCAGACAGGGATCACTGAAGCTTTCTTT.